This T cell receptor beta chain was obtained from a study of CD8 T cells in Susac syndrome. Healthy donors served as age- and sex-matched controls. Worth noting for this clonotype: The antigen is undetermined.

Study-wide points: Regarding the TCR sequencing and HLA analysis, the study admitted that a relatively small number of individuals were involved.

Germline lookup yields CDR1 GTSNPN and CDR2 SVGIG (reference sequence). V lost 1 base and J 1 base, leaving 13 bases between the germline ends. The CDR3 runs to 15 residues. RNA, at roughly 0.45 to 1 ug, was reverse transcribed with random hexamers. The immunoSEQ assay covered 54 Vbeta and 13 Jbeta segments for CDR3. Using its own MiXCR run on the immunoSEQ multiplex PCR reads, TCRdb lists one record per CDR3 protein. The table includes some 120,000 distinct CDR3 sequences, 90% to 95% detected once. This rearrangement joins TRBV30 to TRBJ1-1, with a tentative D call TRBD1 (6 bases). This clonotype was sampled from a human donor in good health. The sequenced material came from CD4+ T cells from PBMCs. CDR3 DNA sequence: TGTGCCTGGAGTGGAAACAGGGAAAAGAACACTGAAGCTTTCTTT. Its translation: CAWSGNREKNTEAFF.